This TCR beta chain stems from a study of OX40 agonist ivuxolimab in advanced cancers. The assay was immunoSEQ multiplex PCR, and TCRdb's table has in-frame clones only and misses some. Seen here are about 76,000 clones, about 82% observed once, and the top ten hold 0.61%. The CDR3 is made up of 15 amino acids. Germline V gives CDR1 SNHLY, CDR2 FYNNEI. V gave up 8 bases and J gave up 14 bases; unmatched junction bases: 13. Sequenced here: CD4+ or CD8+ T cells sorted from blood, sampled in a trial of the OX40 agonist ivuxolimab. The sequence was obtained from an adult with an advanced solid tumor such as melanoma, head and neck, liver or kidney cancer. The J gene is TRBJ2-1, the V gene TRBV2, with 15 bases matching TRBD2. The CDR3 is CASLRTGTSGGSKFF. CDR3 nucleotides: TGTGCCAGCCTCCGGACCGGGACTAGCGGGGGGAGTAAGTTCTTC.